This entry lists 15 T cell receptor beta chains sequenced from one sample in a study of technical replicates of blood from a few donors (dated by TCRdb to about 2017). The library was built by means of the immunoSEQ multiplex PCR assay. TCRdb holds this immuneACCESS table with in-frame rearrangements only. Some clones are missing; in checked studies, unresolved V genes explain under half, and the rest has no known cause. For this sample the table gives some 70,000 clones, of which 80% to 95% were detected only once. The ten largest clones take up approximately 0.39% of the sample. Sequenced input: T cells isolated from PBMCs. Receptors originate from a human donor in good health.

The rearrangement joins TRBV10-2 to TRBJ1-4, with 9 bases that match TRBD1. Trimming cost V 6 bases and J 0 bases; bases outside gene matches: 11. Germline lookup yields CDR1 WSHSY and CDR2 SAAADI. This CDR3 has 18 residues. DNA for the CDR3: TGCGCCAGCAGGAGGGACAGGGCGTCCGGTGCAACTAATGAAAAACTGTTTTTT. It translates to CASRRDRASGATNEKLFF.

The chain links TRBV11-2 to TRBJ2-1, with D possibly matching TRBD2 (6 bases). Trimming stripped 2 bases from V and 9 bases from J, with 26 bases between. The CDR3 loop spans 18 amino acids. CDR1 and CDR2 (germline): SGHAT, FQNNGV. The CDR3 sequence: CASSLLELGGSGSGEQFF. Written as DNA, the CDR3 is TGTGCCAGCAGCTTACTCGAGCTGGGGGGTAGCGGTTCGGGTGAGCAGTTCTTC.

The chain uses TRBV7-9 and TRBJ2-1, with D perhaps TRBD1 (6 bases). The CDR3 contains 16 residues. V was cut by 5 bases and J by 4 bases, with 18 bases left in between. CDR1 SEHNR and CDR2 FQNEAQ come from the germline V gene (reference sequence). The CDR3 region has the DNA TGTGCCAGCAGCCTGGAGTGGGGGCCCCAATACAATGAGCAGTTCTTC. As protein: CASSLEWGPQYNEQFF.

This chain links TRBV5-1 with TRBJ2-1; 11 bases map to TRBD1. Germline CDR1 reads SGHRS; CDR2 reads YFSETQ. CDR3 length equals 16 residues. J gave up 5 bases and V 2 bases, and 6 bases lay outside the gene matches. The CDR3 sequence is CASSLYGQGAHNEQFF. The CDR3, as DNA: TGCGCCAGCAGCTTATACGGACAGGGGGCCCACAATGAGCAGTTCTTC.

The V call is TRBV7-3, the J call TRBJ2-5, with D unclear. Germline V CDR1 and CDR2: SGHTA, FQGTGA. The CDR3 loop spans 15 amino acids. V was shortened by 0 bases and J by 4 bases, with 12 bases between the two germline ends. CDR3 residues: CASSLTHLEIETQYF. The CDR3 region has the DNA TGTGCCAGCAGCTTAACGCACTTGGAGATAGAGACCCAGTACTTC.

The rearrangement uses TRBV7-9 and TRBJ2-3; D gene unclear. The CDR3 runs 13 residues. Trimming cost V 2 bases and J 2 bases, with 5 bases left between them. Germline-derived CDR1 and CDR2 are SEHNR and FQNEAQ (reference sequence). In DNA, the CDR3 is TGTGCCAGCAGCTTACCTAACACAGATACGCAGTATTTT. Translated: CASSLPNTDTQYF.

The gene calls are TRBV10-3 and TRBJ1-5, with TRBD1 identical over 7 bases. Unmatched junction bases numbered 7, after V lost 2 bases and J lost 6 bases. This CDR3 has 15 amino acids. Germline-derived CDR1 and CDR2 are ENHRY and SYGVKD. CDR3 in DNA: TGTGCCATCAGTGAGCCCCGACAGGGCGGTCAGCCCCAGCATTTT. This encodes CAISEPRQGGQPQHF.

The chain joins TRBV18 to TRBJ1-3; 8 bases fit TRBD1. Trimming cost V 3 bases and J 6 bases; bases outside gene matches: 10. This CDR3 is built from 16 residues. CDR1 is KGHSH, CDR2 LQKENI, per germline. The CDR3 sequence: CASSPVTGTGENTIYF. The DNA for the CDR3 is TGTGCCAGCTCACCCGTTACCGGGACAGGTGAAAACACCATATATTTT.

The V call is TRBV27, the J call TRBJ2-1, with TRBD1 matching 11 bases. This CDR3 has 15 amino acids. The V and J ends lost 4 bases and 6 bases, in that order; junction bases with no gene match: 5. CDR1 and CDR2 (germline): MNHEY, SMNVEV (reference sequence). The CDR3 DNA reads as TGTGCCAGCAGTTCCCCCGGGACAGGGGGCAATGAGCAGTTCTTC. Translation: CASSSPGTGGNEQFF.

The DNA for the CDR3 is TGTGCCATCAGCCATCCTCCGGGACAGGGGTCTTACGAGCAGTACTTC. Residues: CAISHPPGQGSYEQYF. This sequence joins TRBV10-3 and TRBJ2-7; TRBD1 matches at 10 bases. This CDR3 is built from 16 residues. After removal of 6 bases from V and 4 bases from J, the junction contained 12 bases not matched to a gene. Germline V gives CDR1 ENHRY, CDR2 SYGVKD.

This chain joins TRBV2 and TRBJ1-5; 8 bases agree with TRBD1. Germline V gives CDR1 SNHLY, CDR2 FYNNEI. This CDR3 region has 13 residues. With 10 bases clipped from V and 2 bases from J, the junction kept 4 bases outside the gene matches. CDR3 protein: CANGQGGNQPQHF. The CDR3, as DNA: TGTGCCAACGGACAGGGTGGCAATCAGCCCCAGCATTTT.

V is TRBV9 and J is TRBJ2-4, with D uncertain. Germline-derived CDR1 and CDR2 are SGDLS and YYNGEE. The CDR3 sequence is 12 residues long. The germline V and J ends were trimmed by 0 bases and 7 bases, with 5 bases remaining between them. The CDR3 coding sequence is TGTGCCAGCAGCGTAGATCAGAACATTCAGTACTTC. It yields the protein CASSVDQNIQYF.

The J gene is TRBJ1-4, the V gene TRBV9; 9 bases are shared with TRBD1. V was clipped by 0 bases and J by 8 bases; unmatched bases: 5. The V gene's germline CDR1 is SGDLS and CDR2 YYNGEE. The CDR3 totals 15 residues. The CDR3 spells CASSVAGTGLEKLFF. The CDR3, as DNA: TGTGCCAGCAGCGTAGCGGGGACAGGGTTAGAAAAACTGTTTTTT.

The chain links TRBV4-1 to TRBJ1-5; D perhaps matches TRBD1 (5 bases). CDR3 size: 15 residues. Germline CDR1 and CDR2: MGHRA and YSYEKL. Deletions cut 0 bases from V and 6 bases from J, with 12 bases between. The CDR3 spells CASSQDRVGGQPQHF. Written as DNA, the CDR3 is TGCGCCAGCAGCCAAGATAGGGTCGGGGGTCAGCCCCAGCATTTT.

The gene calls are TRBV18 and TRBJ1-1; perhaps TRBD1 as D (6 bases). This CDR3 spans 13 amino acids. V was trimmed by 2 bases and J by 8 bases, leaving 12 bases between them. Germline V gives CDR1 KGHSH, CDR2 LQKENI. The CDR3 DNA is TGTGCCAGCTCACCAGCTAACACAGGGGAAGCTTTCTTT. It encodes CASSPANTGEAFF. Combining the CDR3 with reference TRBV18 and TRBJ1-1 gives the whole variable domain NAGVMQNPRHLVRRRGQEARLRCSPMKGHSHVYWYRQLPEEGLKFMVYLQKENIIDESGMPKERFSAEFPKEGPSILRIQQVVRGDSAAYFCASSPANTGEAFFGQGTRLTVV.